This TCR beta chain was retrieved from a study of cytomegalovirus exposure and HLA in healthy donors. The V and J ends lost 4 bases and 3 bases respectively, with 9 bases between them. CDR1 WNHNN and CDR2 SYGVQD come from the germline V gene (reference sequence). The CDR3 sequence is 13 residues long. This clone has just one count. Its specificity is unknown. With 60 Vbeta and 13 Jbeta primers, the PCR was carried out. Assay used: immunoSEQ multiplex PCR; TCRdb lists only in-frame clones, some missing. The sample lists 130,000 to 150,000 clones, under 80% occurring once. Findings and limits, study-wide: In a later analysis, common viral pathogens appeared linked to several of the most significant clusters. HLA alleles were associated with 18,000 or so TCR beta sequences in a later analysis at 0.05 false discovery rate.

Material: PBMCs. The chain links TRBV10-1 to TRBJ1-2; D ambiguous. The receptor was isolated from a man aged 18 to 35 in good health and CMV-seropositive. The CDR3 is CASSVGRDYGYTF. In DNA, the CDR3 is TGCGCCAGCAGTGTAGGTCGGGACTATGGCTACACCTTC.